Presented here are 26 T cell receptor beta chains from one specimen sequenced in a study of CD4 T cells in relation to SARS-CoV-2 and coronaviruses. Sequenced by immunoSEQ multiplex PCR; TCRdb stores in-frame clones only, minus some. The table has about 43,000 clones, about 80% seen once; the top ten hold more than 1.3%. What these receptors recognize is not known. Sequenced sample: naive CD4+ T cells from PBMCs, cultured in vitro. Subset of the sample: naive CD4+ T cells isolated by negative enrichment. The receptors originated from an adult with COVID-19.

V usage is TRBV19 and J usage is TRBJ2-5; no clear D gene. V lost 0 bases and J 4 bases, leaving 0 bases between the germline ends. The CDR3 is 11 residues long. Germline V CDR1 and CDR2: LNHDA, SQIVND (reference sequence). DNA of the CDR3: TGTGCCAGTAGTATAGAAGAGACCCAGTACTTC. Protein: CASSIEETQYF.

The chain is built from TRBV5-4 and TRBJ1-3; D gene unclear. V was clipped by 0 bases and J by 0 bases, with 7 bases between them. This CDR3 is 15 amino acids long. CDR1 is SGHNT and CDR2 is YYREEE in the germline V gene (reference sequence). This CDR3 reads CASSLGLLSGNTIYF. The CDR3 region has the DNA TGTGCCAGCAGCTTGGGACTCCTCTCTGGAAACACCATATATTTT.

The chain couples TRBV18 to TRBJ2-3; 11 nucleotides match TRBD2. CDR3 length: 16 amino acids. CDR1 is KGHSH and CDR2 is LQKENI in the germline V gene. V shed 2 bases, J shed 3 bases, and the junction held 4 bases outside the gene matches. The CDR3 here is CASSPTRTSGTDTQYF. CDR3 DNA sequence: TGTGCCAGCTCACCAACTAGGACTAGCGGGACAGATACGCAGTATTTT.

V usage is TRBV30 and J usage is TRBJ2-7, with 9 nucleotides matching TRBD1. V lost 5 bases to trimming and J lost 6 bases; unmatched junction nucleotides: 8. The CDR3 contains 13 residues. Germline CDR1 is GTSNPN and CDR2 is SVGIG (reference sequence). CDR3 coding DNA: TGTGCCTGGGTCGGGACAGGGAGCATCGAGCAGTACTTC. This sequence encodes CAWVGTGSIEQYF.

V gene TRBV9 combines with J gene TRBJ2-3, with 9 bases identical to TRBD2. The J segment lost 7 bases and the V segment lost 0 bases, leaving 9 bases of the junction unmatched. Germline V lookup: CDR1 SGDLS, CDR2 YYNGEE. The CDR3 loop spans 16 amino acids. The CDR3 loop reads CASSVEGSGSIHTQYF. Written as DNA, the CDR3 is TGTGCCAGCAGCGTAGAAGGTAGCGGGAGTATACATACGCAGTATTTT.

The chain combines TRBV7-6 with TRBJ2-7, with 9 bases matching TRBD1. The J segment lost 2 bases and the V segment lost 5 bases, leaving 10 bases of the junction unmatched. Germline lookup yields CDR1 SGHVS and CDR2 FNYEAQ. The CDR3 has 16 amino acids. CDR3 coding DNA: TGTGCCAGCAGCACCGGAGGGACAGGGTCAACCTACGAGCAGTACTTC. Translated, it gives CASSTGGTGSTYEQYF.

The rearrangement links TRBV7-3 to TRBJ2-7; 10 positions match TRBD1. The CDR3 spans 14 residues. After removal of 8 bases from V and 8 bases from J, the junction contained 12 bases not matched to a gene. CDR1 is SGHTA and CDR2 is FQGTGA in the germline V gene. The CDR3 here is CASATGTGVVKQYF. The CDR3 bases are TGTGCCAGCGCCACCGGGACAGGGGTAGTGAAGCAGTACTTC.

This clone was seen a few times. This sequence joins TRBV6-6 and TRBJ1-3, with D hard to call. The CDR3 consists of 13 residues. Germline assignment: CDR1 MNHNY and CDR2 SVGAGI (reference sequence). V was shortened by 5 bases and J by 0 bases, with 5 bases between the two germline ends. CDR3 DNA: TGTGCCAGCAGTCGAAACTCTGGAAACACCATATATTTT. Residues: CASSRNSGNTIYF.

This sequence joins TRBV19 and TRBJ1-2, with D possibly being TRBD1 (6 bases). This CDR3 spans 15 amino acids. The germline CDR1 and CDR2 sequences are LNHDA and SQIVND (reference sequence). V was pared by 5 bases and J by 7 bases, with 20 bases between. Written as DNA, the CDR3 is TGTGCCAGTAGTTCCCCTTTAGGGGGGGGCTCTGGCTACACCTTC. Translated: CASSSPLGGGSGYTF.

V and J are TRBV19 and TRBJ2-3; 8 nucleotides agree with TRBD2. Germline-derived CDR1 and CDR2 are LNHDA and SQIVND (reference sequence). This CDR3 has 14 residues. V lost 3 bases and J lost 3; bases outside the gene matches: 2. CDR3 in DNA: TGTGCCAGTAGTATCAGCGGGAGAACAGATACGCAGTATTTT. It codes for CASSISGRTDTQYF.

The chain joins TRBV4-1 to TRBJ2-7; 7 positions match TRBD2. This CDR3 has 12 residues. Germline CDR1 reads MGHRA; CDR2 reads YSYEKL. Unmatched junction bases numbered 1, after V lost 4 bases and J lost 4 bases. The CDR3 nucleotides read TGCGCCAGCAGCCGGGAGGGGTACGAGCAGTACTTC. The encoded protein is CASSREGYEQYF.

This rearrangement joins TRBV28 to TRBJ2-4; 10 bases are shared with TRBD1. Germline V gene sequence: CDR1 MDHEN, CDR2 SYDVKM. This CDR3 region has 15 residues. V lost 5 bases, J lost 1 base, and 2 bases stayed unmatched. The CDR3 DNA reads as TGTGCCAGCAGTAGACAGGGGGCGGCCAAAAACATTCAGTACTTC. Translation gives CASSRQGAAKNIQYF.

The chain couples TRBV3-1 (or the pseudogene TRBV3-2) to TRBJ2-5, with D tentatively TRBD2 (5 bases). The CDR3 runs 12 residues. V was cut by 4 bases and J by 5 bases, with 8 bases left in between. CDR1 LGHDT and CDR2 YNNKEL come from the germline V gene (reference sequence). This CDR3 reads CASSRLAETQYF. CDR3 in DNA: TGTGCCAGCAGCCGGCTAGCTGAGACCCAGTACTTC.

This clone was counted only a few times. J is TRBJ2-1 and V is TRBV9; 8 nucleotides agree with TRBD2. Germline V CDR1 and CDR2: SGDLS, YYNGEE. The CDR3 is 15 amino acids. J gave up 8 bases and V 2 bases, and 9 bases lay outside the gene matches. The CDR3 sequence is CASSVGTRISDEQFF. CDR3 DNA: TGTGCCAGCAGCGTCGGGACTAGAATATCTGATGAGCAGTTCTTC.

V and J are TRBV11-3 and TRBJ2-1; D remains ambiguous. V lost 2 bases and J lost 10, with 12 bases in between. CDR3 length: 13 residues. Germline CDR1 SGHNT, CDR2 YENEEA. The CDR3 reads CASSLSSSSEQFF. For the CDR3, the DNA is TGTGCCAGCAGCTTAAGTAGCAGTTCGGAGCAGTTCTTC.

The chain recombines TRBV15 with TRBJ2-1; the match to TRBD2 covers 8 bases. V lost 3 bases to trimming and J lost 9 bases; unmatched junction nucleotides: 16. The CDR3 totals 17 residues. Germline CDR1 is LNHNV and CDR2 is YYDKDF (reference sequence). The CDR3 coding sequence is TGTGCCACCAGCAGCTTATTGCTAGCGGGTGAAGATACTGAGCAGTTCTTC. Translating it yields CATSSLLLAGEDTEQFF.

The CDR3, as DNA: TGTGCCAGCCGGACTAGCGCGTACCAAGAGACCCAGTACTTC. Amino acids: CASRTSAYQETQYF. The chain carries TRBV6-5 and TRBJ2-5, with 9 bases lining up with TRBD2. Trimming at V came to 8 bases and at J to 0 bases, leaving 4 bases not matched to a gene. This CDR3 comprises 14 residues. Germline CDR1 MNHEY, CDR2 SVGAGI.

The chain combines TRBV7-9 with TRBJ2-2; tentative D call: TRBD2 (6 bases). In germline, CDR1 is SEHNR, CDR2 FQNEAQ (reference sequence). V lost 11 bases, J lost 0 bases, and 10 bases lay in between. CDR3 length: 13 residues. The CDR3 here is CAGASANTGELFF. The CDR3 region has the DNA TGTGCCGGTGCTAGCGCGAACACCGGGGAGCTGTTTTTT.

The chain couples TRBV10-3 to TRBJ2-7; 7 nucleotides line up with TRBD1. After removal of 11 bases from V and 2 bases from J, the junction contained 9 bases not matched to a gene. The length of the CDR3 is 13 residues. The germline V gene has CDR1 ENHRY and CDR2 SYGVKD. CDR3 sequence (DNA): TGTGCCTCCCTGGGACAGATCCCCTACGAGCAGTACTTC. Amino acid sequence: CASLGQIPYEQYF.

The chain employs TRBV18 and TRBJ2-2; D might be TRBD1 (5 bases). Per germline, CDR1 KGHSH and CDR2 LQKENI. The CDR3 length is 14 residues. Trimming shortened V by 2 bases and J by 5 bases, and 9 bases separated the two germline ends. The CDR3 protein is CASSPKTDTGELFF. The CDR3 DNA is TGTGCCAGCTCACCAAAGACAGATACCGGGGAGCTGTTTTTT.

This chain connects TRBV6-2 or TRBV6-3 to TRBJ2-3, with 10 bases that match TRBD2. V lost 5 bases, J lost 2 bases, and 13 bases stayed unmatched. The length of the CDR3 is 18 residues. Per the germline V gene, CDR1 is MNHEY and CDR2 is SVGEGT. The CDR3 loop reads CASSHPTYLAGVTDTQYF. CDR3 in DNA: TGTGCCAGCAGTCACCCGACATACCTAGCGGGAGTCACAGATACGCAGTATTTT.

The V gene is TRBV5-1, the J gene TRBJ2-3; 11 nucleotides line up with TRBD2. In germline, CDR1 is SGHRS, CDR2 YFSETQ. The trim removed 7 bases at V and 0 bases at J, leaving 7 bases unmatched. The CDR3 totals 16 residues. In nucleotides, the CDR3 is TGCGCCAGCGGGCGACTAGCGGGGCCTAGCACAGATACGCAGTATTTT. Protein: CASGRLAGPSTDTQYF.

CDR3 region: CASRTGLAEYNEQFF. The CDR3 bases are TGTGCCAGCAGAACGGGACTAGCGGAATACAATGAGCAGTTCTTC. The rearrangement links TRBV2 to TRBJ2-1; TRBD2 agrees at 11 bases. The V gene end was trimmed by 6 bases and the J gene end by 4 bases; junction bases not matched to a gene: 5. Per the germline V gene, CDR1 is SNHLY and CDR2 is FYNNEI. The CDR3 runs 15 residues.

The V gene is TRBV6-5, the J gene TRBJ1-6; D is possibly TRBD1 (5 bases). V lost 0 bases and J lost 7, with 10 bases in between. The CDR3 covers 15 residues. Germline V gene lookup returns CDR1 MNHEY and CDR2 SVGAGI. The CDR3 nucleotides are TGTGCCAGCAGTTACTCGGGACGGATAAATTCACCCCTCCACTTT. This translates into CASSYSGRINSPLHF.

The chain links TRBV5-1 to TRBJ2-5; D possibly corresponds to TRBD1 (6 bases). V lost 3 bases, J lost 2 bases, and 8 bases lay in between. The CDR3 spans 13 residues. From germline, CDR1 is SGHRS and CDR2 YFSETQ. The CDR3 sequence: CASSYRDQETQYF. The CDR3 DNA sequence: TGCGCCAGCAGCTACAGGGATCAAGAGACCCAGTACTTC.

The chain has TRBV9 and TRBJ2-1, with D possibly being TRBD1 (5 bases). CDR3 size: 16 residues. Germline-derived CDR1 and CDR2 are SGDLS and YYNGEE. Trimming shortened V by 0 bases and J by 4 bases, and 14 bases separated the two germline ends. CDR3 region: CASSVAWTSIYNEQFF. The CDR3, as DNA: TGTGCCAGCAGCGTAGCCTGGACAAGTATTTACAATGAGCAGTTCTTC.